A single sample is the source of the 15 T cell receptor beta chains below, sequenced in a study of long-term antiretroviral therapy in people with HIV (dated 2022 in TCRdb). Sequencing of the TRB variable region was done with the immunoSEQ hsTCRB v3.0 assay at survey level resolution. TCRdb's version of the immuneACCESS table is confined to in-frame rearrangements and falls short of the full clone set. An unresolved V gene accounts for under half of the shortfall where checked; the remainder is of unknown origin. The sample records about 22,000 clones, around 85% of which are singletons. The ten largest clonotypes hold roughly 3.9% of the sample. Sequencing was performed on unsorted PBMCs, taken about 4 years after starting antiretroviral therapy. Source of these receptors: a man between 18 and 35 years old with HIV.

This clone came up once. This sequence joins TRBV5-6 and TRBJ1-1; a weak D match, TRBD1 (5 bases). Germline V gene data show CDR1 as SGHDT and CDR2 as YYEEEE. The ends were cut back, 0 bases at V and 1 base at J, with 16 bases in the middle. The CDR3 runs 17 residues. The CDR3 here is CASSLEGVRDTNTEAFF. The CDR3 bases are TGTGCCAGCAGCTTGGAAGGGGTCCGGGATACGAACACTGAAGCTTTCTTT.

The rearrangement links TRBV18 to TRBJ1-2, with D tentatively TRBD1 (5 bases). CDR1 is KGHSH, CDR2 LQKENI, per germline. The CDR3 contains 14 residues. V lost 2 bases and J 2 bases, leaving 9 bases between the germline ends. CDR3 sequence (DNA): TGTGCCAGCTCACCAACGGGACTAAACTATGGCTACACCTTC. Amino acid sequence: CASSPTGLNYGYTF. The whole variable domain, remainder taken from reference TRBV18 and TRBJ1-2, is NAGVMQNPRHLVRRRGQEARLRCSPMKGHSHVYWYRQLPEEGLKFMVYLQKENIIDESGMPKERFSAEFPKEGPSILRIQQVVRGDSAAYFCASSPTGLNYGYTFGSGTRLTVV.

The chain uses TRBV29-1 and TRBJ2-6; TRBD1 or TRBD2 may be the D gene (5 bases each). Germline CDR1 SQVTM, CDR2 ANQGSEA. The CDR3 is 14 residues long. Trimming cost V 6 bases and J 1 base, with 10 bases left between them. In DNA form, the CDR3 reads TGCAGCGTAAACGAGGGGTCTGGGGCCAACGTCCTGACTTTC. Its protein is CSVNEGSGANVLTF.

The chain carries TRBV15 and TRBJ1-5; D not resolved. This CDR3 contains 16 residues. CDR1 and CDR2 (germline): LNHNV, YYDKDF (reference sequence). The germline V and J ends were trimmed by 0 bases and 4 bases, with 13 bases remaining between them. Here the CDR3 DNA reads TGTGCCACCAGCAGAGATCACGGGATCGAAAATCAGCCCCAGCATTTT. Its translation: CATSRDHGIENQPQHF. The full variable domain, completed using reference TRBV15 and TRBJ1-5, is DAMVIQNPRYQVTQFGKPVTLSCSQTLNHNVMYWYQQKSSQAPKLLFHYYDKDFNNEADTPDNFQSRRPNTSFCFLDIRSPGLGDTAMYLCATSRDHGIENQPQHFGDGTRLSIL.

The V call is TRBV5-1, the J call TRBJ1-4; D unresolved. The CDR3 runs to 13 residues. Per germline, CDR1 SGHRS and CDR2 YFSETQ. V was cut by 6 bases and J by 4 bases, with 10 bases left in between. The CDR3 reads CASKPGNNEKLFF. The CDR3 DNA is TGCGCCAGCAAGCCCGGCAATAATGAAAAACTGTTTTTT.

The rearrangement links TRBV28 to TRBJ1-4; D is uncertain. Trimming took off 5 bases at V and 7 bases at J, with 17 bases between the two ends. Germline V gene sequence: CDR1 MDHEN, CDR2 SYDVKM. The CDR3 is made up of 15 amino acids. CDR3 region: CASSPSRWGSEKLFF. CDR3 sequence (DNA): TGTGCCAGCAGTCCCAGCAGGTGGGGTAGTGAAAAACTGTTTTTT.

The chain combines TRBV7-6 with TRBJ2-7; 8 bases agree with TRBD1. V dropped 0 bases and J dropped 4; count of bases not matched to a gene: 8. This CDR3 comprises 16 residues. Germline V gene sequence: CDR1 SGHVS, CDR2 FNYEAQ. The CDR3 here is CASSLAIGTGRYEQYF. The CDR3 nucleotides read TGTGCCAGCAGCTTAGCGATCGGGACAGGAAGATACGAGCAGTACTTC.

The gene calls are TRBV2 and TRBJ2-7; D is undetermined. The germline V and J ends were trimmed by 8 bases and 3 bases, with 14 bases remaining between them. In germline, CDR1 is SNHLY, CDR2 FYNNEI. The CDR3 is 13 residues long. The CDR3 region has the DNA TGTGCCAGCGCTCGACTGCAAATCTACGAGCAGTACTTC. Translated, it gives CASARLQIYEQYF.

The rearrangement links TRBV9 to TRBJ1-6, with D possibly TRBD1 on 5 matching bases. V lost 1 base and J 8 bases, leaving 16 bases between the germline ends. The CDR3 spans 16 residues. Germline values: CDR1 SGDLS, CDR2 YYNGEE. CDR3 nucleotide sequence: TGTGCCAGCAGCGTATCGGTGGGGGGGGAGTATTCACCCCTCCACTTT. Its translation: CASSVSVGGEYSPLHF.

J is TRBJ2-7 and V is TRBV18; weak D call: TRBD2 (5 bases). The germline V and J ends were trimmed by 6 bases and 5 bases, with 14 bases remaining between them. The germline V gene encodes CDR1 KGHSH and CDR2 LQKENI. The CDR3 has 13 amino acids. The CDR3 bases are TGTGCCAGCTCTACCACCTCGGGGAACGAGCAGTACGTC. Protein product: CASSTTSGNEQYV.

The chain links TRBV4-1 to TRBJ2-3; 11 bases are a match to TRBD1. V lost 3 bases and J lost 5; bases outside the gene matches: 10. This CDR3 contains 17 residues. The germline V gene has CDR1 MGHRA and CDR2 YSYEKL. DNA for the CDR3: TGCGCCAGCAGCCATCCACCTCGGGGACAGGGGGTAGATACGCAGTATTTT. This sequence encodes CASSHPPRGQGVDTQYF.

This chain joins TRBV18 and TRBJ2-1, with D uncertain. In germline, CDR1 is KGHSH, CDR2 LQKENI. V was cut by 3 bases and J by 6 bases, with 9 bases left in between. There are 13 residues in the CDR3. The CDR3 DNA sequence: TGTGCCAGCTCACCTTTAAACAGCAATGAGCAGTTCTTC. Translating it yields CASSPLNSNEQFF.

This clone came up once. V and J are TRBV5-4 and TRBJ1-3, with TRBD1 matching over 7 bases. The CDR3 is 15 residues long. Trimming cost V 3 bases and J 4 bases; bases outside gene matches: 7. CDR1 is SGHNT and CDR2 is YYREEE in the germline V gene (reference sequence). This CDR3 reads CASSSLTGSGNTIYF. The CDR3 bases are TGTGCCAGCAGCTCCCTGACAGGGAGCGGAAACACCATATATTTT.

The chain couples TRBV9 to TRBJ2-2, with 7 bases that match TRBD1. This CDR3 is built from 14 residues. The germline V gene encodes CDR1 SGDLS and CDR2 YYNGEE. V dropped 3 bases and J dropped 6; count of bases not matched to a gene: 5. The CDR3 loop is CASSAQGFSGELFF. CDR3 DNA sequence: TGTGCCAGCAGCGCACAGGGGTTCTCCGGGGAGCTGTTTTTT. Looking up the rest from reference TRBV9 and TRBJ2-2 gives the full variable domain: DSGVTQTPKHLITATGQRVTLRCSPRSGDLSVYWYQQSLDQGLQFLIQYYNGEERAKGNILERFSAQQFPDLHSELNLSSLELGDSALYFCASSAQGFSGELFFGEGSRLTVL.

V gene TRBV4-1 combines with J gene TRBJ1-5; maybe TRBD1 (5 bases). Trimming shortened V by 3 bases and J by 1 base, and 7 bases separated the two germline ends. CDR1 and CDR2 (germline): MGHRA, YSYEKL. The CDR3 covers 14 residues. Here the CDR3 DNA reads TGCGCCAGCAGCCATGGGGGAAGCAATCAGCCCCAGCATTTT. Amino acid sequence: CASSHGGSNQPQHF.